This TCR beta chain was profiled in a study of tumor and adjacent non-tumor tissue in lung cancer (dated by TCRdb to 2017 to 2018). Study-level background: Patients with adenocarcinoma (about twelve), squamous cell carcinoma (2) and small cell lung cancer (1) were included in the cohort. For each patient, one tumor sample and one normal lung sample were taken, giving about 29 paired specimens that underwent TCRbeta CDR3 sequencing. Ages among the roughly 15 patients ranged from roughly 31 to 76 years, there were roughly 10 men and 5 women, and disease was at TNM stage I to III. A total of 95 million to 150 million productive TCRbeta reads were generated by sequencing, corresponding to an average of about 4.17 million reads per sample. Bulk TCRbeta repertoires were compared between lung tumor tissue and matched distant non-tumor lung tissue obtained from approximately 15 lung cancer patients.

From cysteine to phenylalanine, the CDR3 is 15 amino acids long. Of all the DNA, just the CDR3 is kept, 45 bases in frame from base 1. Based on the germline V gene, the CDR1 and CDR2 sequences are MDHEN and SYDVKM. A single count supports this clonotype. Which antigen it targets is not known. A junction end diverges from the germline sequence, so it may reflect a read error. RNA was extracted from bulk unsorted tissue and checked for quality with a NanoDrop ND-1000 and an Agilent 2100. All donors had newly diagnosed lung cancer, had not received prior chemotherapy, and were admitted for thoracic surgery in China between August and November 2014. Patients who had received previous radiotherapy or chemotherapy, or who had another concurrent cancer, were excluded from the study. Surgical tissue pieces of about 1-2.2 cm3 were preserved in RNAlater solution and stored at -80 °C until use. Study-wide findings and limitations: Because peripheral blood was not sequenced, blood TCRbeta repertoires in the lung cancer patients of the study were not examined. With only around 16 patients in the cohort, the authors noted that larger samples and more detailed clinical data are needed. The methods do not name the sequencing platform or mention unique molecular identifiers. TCR diversity (inverse Simpson) was significantly higher in tumor than in normal lung tissue (roughly 430 vs 170, P = 0.0075, Mann-Whitney U test). TCR diversity was significantly higher in younger patients, and greater tumor TCR diversity was associated with shorter overall survival and shorter disease-free survival. The top 100 clones made up a significantly larger cumulative share of the repertoire in normal lung than in tumor tissue.

Library method: multiplex PCR. The sequencing machine was an Illumina HiSeq 2500. TCRbeta libraries were constructed through three rounds of nested PCR with primers (Table S4) according to protocols modified from ARM-PCR. Before sequencing, PCR products of 200-500 bp were excised from the gel and purified with the QIAquick gel extraction kit. As for how the authors treated the data: Trimmomatic was used to clean the reads, FLASH was used to merge the reads into complete CDR3 sequences, and MiTCR was used to assign the reads to V(D)J germline segments. VDJtools was used to compute clonal diversity as the inverse Simpson's index. Productive reads were defined as in-frame sequences without a premature stop codon. The raw public data were reprocessed by TCRdb itself: fastp quality trimming at Q25, MiXCR clonotype calling, in-frame beta chains only. Identical CDR3 proteins give one entry, which carries the most common genes and DNA. None of the V and J calls come from the authors' own analysis; TCRdb made them. Present in this sample are about 110,000 distinct CDR3 sequences, about 87% of which were seen just once. The biggest ten clones account for approximately 22% of the sample.

The sequenced material came from lung tumor tissue. The sequence was collected from a man aged 65 to 85 with non-small cell lung cancer. The chain employs TRBV28 and TRBJ1-3; confidence is insufficient to name the D gene. CDR3 region: CASSFWETARNAIYF. The sequenced DNA is TGTGCCAGCAGTTTTTGGGAGACGGCACGAAACGCCATATATTTT.